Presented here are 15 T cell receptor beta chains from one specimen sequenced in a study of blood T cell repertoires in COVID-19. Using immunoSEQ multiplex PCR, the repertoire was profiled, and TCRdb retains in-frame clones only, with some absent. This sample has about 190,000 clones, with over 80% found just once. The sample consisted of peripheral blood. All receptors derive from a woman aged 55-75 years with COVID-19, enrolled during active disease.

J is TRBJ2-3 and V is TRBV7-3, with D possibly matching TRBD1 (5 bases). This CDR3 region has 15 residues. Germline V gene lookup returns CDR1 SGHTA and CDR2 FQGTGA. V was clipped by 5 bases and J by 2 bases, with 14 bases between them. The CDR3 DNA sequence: TGTGCCAGCAGCCCTCGAGGCAGGGACACAGATACGCAGTATTTT. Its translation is CASSPRGRDTDTQYF.

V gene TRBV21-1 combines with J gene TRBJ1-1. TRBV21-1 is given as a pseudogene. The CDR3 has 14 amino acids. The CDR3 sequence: CASSKDAGDTEAFF. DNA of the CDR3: TGTGCCAGCAGCAAAGATGCGGGGGACACTGAAGCTTTCTTT.

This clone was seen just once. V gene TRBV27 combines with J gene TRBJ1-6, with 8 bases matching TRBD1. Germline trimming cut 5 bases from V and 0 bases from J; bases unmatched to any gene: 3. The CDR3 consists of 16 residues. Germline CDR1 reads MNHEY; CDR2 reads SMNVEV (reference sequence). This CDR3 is CASSNRGSSYNSPLHF. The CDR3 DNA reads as TGTGCCAGCAGTAACAGGGGGAGCTCCTATAATTCACCCCTCCACTTT.

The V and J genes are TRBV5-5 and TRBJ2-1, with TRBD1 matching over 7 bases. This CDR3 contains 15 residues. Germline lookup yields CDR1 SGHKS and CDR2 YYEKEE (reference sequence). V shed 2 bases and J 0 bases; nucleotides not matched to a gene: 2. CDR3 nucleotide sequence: TGTGCCAGCAGCTTTGACAGGGTCTCCTACAATGAGCAGTTCTTC. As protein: CASSFDRVSYNEQFF.

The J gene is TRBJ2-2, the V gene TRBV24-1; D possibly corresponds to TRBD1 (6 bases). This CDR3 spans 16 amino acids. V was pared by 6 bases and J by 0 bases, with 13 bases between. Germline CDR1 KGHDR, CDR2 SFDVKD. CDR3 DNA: TGTGCCACCAGTCTTTCCGGGACACCGAACACCGGGGAGCTGTTTTTT. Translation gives CATSLSGTPNTGELFF.

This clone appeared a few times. In DNA form, the CDR3 reads TGTGCCAGCAGCTTGGGCGGGTGGAACACTGAAGCTTTCTTT. Translating gives CASSLGGWNTEAFF. This sequence joins TRBV5-4 and TRBJ1-1; no clear D. The CDR3 is made up of 14 amino acids. CDR1 is SGHNT and CDR2 is YYREEE in the germline V gene (reference sequence). V shed 0 bases and J shed 1 base, with 7 bases lying between them.

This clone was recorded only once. The CDR3 sequence: CASSSLDHYNEQFF. The CDR3 DNA follows: TGTGCCAGCAGTTCCCTAGACCATTACAATGAGCAGTTCTTC. This chain links TRBV27 with TRBJ2-1; D call uncertain. Germline CDR1 reads MNHEY; CDR2 reads SMNVEV (reference sequence). The CDR3 has 14 amino acids. Trimming shortened V by 4 bases and J by 4 bases, and 11 bases separated the two germline ends.

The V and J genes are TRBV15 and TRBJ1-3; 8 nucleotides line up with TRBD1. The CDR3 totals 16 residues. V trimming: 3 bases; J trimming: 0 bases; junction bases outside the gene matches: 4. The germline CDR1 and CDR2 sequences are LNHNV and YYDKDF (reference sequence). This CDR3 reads CATSSRTGGSGNTIYF. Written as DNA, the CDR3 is TGTGCCACCAGCAGCCGAACAGGGGGCTCTGGAAACACCATATATTTT. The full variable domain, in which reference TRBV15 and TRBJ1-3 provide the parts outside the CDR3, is DAMVIQNPRYQVTQFGKPVTLSCSQTLNHNVMYWYQQKSSQAPKLLFHYYDKDFNNEADTPDNFQSRRPNTSFCFLDIRSPGLGDTAMYLCATSSRTGGSGNTIYFGEGSWLTVV.

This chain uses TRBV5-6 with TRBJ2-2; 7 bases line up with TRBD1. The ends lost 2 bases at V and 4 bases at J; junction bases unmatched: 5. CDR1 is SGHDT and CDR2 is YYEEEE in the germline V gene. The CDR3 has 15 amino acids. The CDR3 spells CASSFGGQSTGELFF. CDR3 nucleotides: TGTGCCAGCAGCTTTGGGGGACAGAGCACCGGGGAGCTGTTTTTT. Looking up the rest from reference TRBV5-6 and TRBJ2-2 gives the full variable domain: DAGVTQSPTHLIKTRGQQVTLRCSPKSGHDTVSWYQQALGQGPQFIFQYYEEEERQRGNFPDRFSGHQFPNYSSELNVNALLLGDSALYLCASSFGGQSTGELFFGEGSRLTVL.

The CDR3 loop reads CASRSGINYGYTF. CDR3 coding DNA: TGTGCCTCGCGGTCGGGAATTAACTATGGCTACACCTTC. V gene TRBV28 combines with J gene TRBJ1-2; no firm D call. Germline V lookup: CDR1 MDHEN, CDR2 SYDVKM. V lost 11 bases and J lost 1, with 14 bases in between. This CDR3 is 13 amino acids long.

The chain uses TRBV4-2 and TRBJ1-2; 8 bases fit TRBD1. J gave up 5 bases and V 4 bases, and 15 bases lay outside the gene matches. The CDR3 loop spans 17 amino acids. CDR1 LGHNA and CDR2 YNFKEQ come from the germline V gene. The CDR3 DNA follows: TGTGCCAGCAGCCTTTTTTCCCCGGGACAGGCCGGTTATGGCTACACCTTC. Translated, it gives CASSLFSPGQAGYGYTF.

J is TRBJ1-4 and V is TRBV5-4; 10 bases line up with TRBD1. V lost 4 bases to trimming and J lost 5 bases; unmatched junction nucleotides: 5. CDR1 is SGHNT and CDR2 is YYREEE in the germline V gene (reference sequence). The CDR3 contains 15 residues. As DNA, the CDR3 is TGTGCCAGCAGCCACAAGGACAGGGGGAATGAAAAACTGTTTTTT. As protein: CASSHKDRGNEKLFF.

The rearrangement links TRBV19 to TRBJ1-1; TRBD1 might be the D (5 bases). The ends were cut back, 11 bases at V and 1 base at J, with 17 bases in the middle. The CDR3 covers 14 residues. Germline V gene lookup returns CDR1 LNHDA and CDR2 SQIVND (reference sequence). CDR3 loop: CAVSAVQGNTEAFF. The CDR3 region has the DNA TGTGCCGTAAGCGCGGTGCAGGGGAACACTGAAGCTTTCTTT. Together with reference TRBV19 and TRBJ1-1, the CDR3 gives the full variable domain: DGGITQSPKYLFRKEGQNVTLSCEQNLNHDAMYWYRQDPGQGLRLIYYSQIVNDFQKGDIAEGYSVSREKKESFPLTVTSAQKNPTAFYLCAVSAVQGNTEAFFGQGTRLTVV.

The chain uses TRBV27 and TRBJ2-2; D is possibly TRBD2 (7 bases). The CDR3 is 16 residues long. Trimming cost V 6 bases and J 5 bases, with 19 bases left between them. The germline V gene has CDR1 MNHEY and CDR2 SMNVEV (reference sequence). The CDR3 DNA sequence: TGTGCCAGCAGCCCCCGGGGGGCGCCCCGGACCGGGGAGCTGTTTTTT. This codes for CASSPRGAPRTGELFF.

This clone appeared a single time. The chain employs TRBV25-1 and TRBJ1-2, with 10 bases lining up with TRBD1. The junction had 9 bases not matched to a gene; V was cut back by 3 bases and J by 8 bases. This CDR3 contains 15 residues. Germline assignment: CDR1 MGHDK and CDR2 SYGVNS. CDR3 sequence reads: CASSERLTGGEGYTF. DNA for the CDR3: TGTGCCAGCAGTGAGCGGTTGACAGGGGGCGAGGGCTACACCTTC.